These 4 T cell receptor beta chains share one sample of origin, sequenced in a study of OX40 agonist ivuxolimab in advanced cancers. Assay: immunoSEQ multiplex PCR; the TCRdb copy retains only in-frame clones and omits some. The sample yields 60,000 to 80,000 clones, just over 85% seen once. This specimen consisted of CD4+ or CD8+ T cells sorted from blood, obtained in a trial of the OX40 agonist ivuxolimab. Receptors were obtained from an adult with an advanced solid tumor such as melanoma, head and neck, liver or kidney cancer.

The chain couples TRBV18 to TRBJ1-1; D gene uncertain. CDR3 length equals 14 residues. Trimming took off 2 bases at V and 7 bases at J, with 14 bases between the two ends. CDR1 and CDR2 (germline): KGHSH, LQKENI. CDR3 in DNA: TGTGCCAGCTCACCAGTTATTCGGGCAGATGAAGCTTTCTTT. Amino acids: CASSPVIRADEAFF.

The gene calls are TRBV6-5 and TRBJ1-6, with D possibly matching TRBD1 (5 bases). Trimming shortened V by 6 bases and J by 6 bases, and 15 bases separated the two germline ends. This CDR3 contains 15 residues. The germline V gene has CDR1 MNHEY and CDR2 SVGAGI. The CDR3 DNA is TGTGCCAGCAGAGTATCCGGGACTGCTAATTCACCCCTCCACTTT. The encoded protein is CASRVSGTANSPLHF.

The chain is built from TRBV7-2 and TRBJ2-3; TRBD1 might be the D (6 bases). The germline gives CDR1 SGHTA, CDR2 FQGNSA. This CDR3 spans 12 amino acids. Between the trimmed V and J ends, which lost 5 bases and 8 bases, there was a span of 11 bases. CDR3 residues: CASSRDTGTQYF. CDR3 nucleotide sequence: TGTGCCAGCAGCCGGGACACTGGTACGCAGTATTTT. Full variable domain (missing parts from reference TRBV7-2 and TRBJ2-3): GAGVSQSPSNKVTEKGKDVELRCDPISGHTALYWYRQSLGQGLEFLIYFQGNSAPDKSGLPSDRFSAERTGGSVSTLTIQRTQQEDSAVYLCASSRDTGTQYFGPGTRLTVL.

The chain is built from TRBV5-6 and TRBJ1-2; D is ambiguous. V shed 4 bases and J shed 8 bases, with 12 bases lying between them. This CDR3 spans 12 amino acids. Germline V gives CDR1 SGHDT, CDR2 YYEEEE. The CDR3 DNA is TGTGCCAGCAGCCCCGGACTCGAGGGCTACACCTTC. This translates into CASSPGLEGYTF.